This paragraph covers one T cell receptor (beta chain) sequence. TCRdb re-analyzed the 5' RACE reads; it lists each CDR3 protein once, without DNA. The sample table includes a few hundred thousand distinct CDR3 sequences. This entry belongs to a study of monozygotic twins with inflammatory bowel disease. The CDR3 has 14 amino acids. From germline, CDR1 is WNHNN and CDR2 SYGVQD (reference sequence). The V gene is TRBV10-1, the J gene TRBJ2-2. The receptor comes from a human donor with ulcerative colitis or Crohn's disease, or a healthy co-twin of an affected twin (not recorded which). Sequenced sample: blood. The CDR3: CASSATEFHGELFF.